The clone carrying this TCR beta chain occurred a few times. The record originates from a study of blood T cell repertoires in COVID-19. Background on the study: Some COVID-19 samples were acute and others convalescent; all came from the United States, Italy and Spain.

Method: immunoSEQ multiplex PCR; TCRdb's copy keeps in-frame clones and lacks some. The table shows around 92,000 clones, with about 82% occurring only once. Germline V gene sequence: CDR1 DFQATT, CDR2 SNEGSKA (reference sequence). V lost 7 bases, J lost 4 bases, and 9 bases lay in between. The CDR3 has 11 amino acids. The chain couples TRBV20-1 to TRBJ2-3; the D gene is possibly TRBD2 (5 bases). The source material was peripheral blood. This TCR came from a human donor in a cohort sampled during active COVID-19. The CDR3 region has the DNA TGCAGTGTCCCGAGGGCAGATACGCAGTATTTT. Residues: CSVPRADTQYF.